Listed below are T cell receptor beta chains from one sample, sequenced in a study of cytomegalovirus exposure and HLA in healthy donors. Repertoires were generated with immunoSEQ multiplex PCR, while TCRdb's copy carries only in-frame clones and drops some. The sample records about 130,000 clones, approximately 74% being singletons. Sequenced input: PBMCs. Receptors originate from a man aged 18 to 30 in good health and CMV-seropositive. CDR3s include the opening cysteine and the closing phenylalanine or tryptophan. D genes are given only for firm matches. Part of the rows lack a size; the others show once, few, many or a class for expanded clones.

abundance,len,v_gene,d_gene,j_gene,CDR3nt,CDR3aa
NA,15,TRBV11-2,NA,TRBJ2-7,TGTGCCAGCAGCTTAGATATAGCGGCGTTCTACGAGCAGTACTTC,CASSLDIAAFYEQYF
NA,17,TRBV9,TRBD1,TRBJ2-3,TGTGCCAGCAGCGTAGCGTACTCGGACAGGGAGTCAGATACGCAGTATTTT,CASSVAYSDRESDTQYF
few,13,TRBV29-1,TRBD2,TRBJ2-1,TGCAGCGTCGGACTAGCGGGGGGACGTGAGCAGTTCTTC,CSVGLAGGREQFF
NA,16,TRBV28,TRBD1,TRBJ2-4,TGTGCCAGCAGTGAGGCCACGGGACAGGCCAAAAACATTCAGTACTTC,CASSEATGQAKNIQYF
NA,11,TRBV7-9,NA,TRBJ1-1,TGTGCCAGCAGCTTAGACCGGGAGGCTTTCTTT,CASSLDREAFF
NA,14,TRBV9,TRBD2,TRBJ2-7,TGTGCCAGCAGCCCTCAGGTAGCGGGTACCGAGCAGTACTTC,CASSPQVAGTEQYF
once,14,TRBV7-2,NA,TRBJ1-2,TGTGCCAGCAGCTTAGCTACAAGAAACTATGGCTACACCTTC,CASSLATRNYGYTF
NA,14,TRBV6-4,NA,TRBJ2-7,TGTGCCAGCAGTGCCCCCAGGGGGGTCGGCGAGCAGTACTTC,CASSAPRGVGEQYF
NA,14,TRBV5-1,NA,TRBJ1-1,TGCGCCAGCAGCTTGGACAGGGCGGACACTGAAGCTTTCTTT,CASSLDRADTEAFF
NA,17,TRBV4-2,NA,TRBJ2-2,TGTGCCAGCAGCCAAGAAGTCGGAGGGGCGGGGACCGGGGAGCTGTTTTTT,CASSQEVGGAGTGELFF
NA,15,TRBV6-1,NA,TRBJ2-3,TGTGCCAGCACAGGGGCTCCTCCTAGCACAGATACGCAGTATTTT,CASTGAPPSTDTQYF
few,16,TRBV15,TRBD2,TRBJ2-2,TGTGCCACCAGCAGAGATTTACTAGCGGGGACCGGGGAGCTGTTTTTT,CATSRDLLAGTGELFF
NA,15,TRBV7-2,NA,TRBJ2-7,TGTGCCAGCAGCTTCCTAGCTGGGAGCTCCTACGAGCAGTACTTC,CASSFLAGSSYEQYF
NA,13,TRBV30,TRBD2,TRBJ2-7,TGTACCCTGGGTGGCGGGAGGGGGTACGAGCAGTACTTC,CTLGGGRGYEQYF
few,13,TRBV30,TRBD1,TRBJ1-5,TGTGCCTGGGCTACAGGGGGCGAACAGCCCCAGCATTTT,CAWATGGEQPQHF
NA,12,TRBV5-1,NA,TRBJ1-2,TGCGCCAGCAGCTTGGAAAGGGGTGGCTACACCTTC,CASSLERGGYTF
NA,15,TRBV9,NA,TRBJ1-1,TGTGCCAGCAGCGTAGGGGACACCGTGAACACTGAAGCTTTCTTT,CASSVGDTVNTEAFF
NA,15,TRBV6-6,NA,TRBJ2-7,TGTGCCAGCAGCTCCGGACAGTCCCCCTCCTACGAGCAGTACTTC,CASSSGQSPSYEQYF
NA,17,TRBV30,TRBD1,TRBJ1-2,TGTGCCTGGAGTCCCACGGGACAGCTCTACCCCCTCTATGGCTACACCTTC,CAWSPTGQLYPLYGYTF
NA,15,TRBV6-4,TRBD1,TRBJ2-5,TGTGCCAGCAGTGAGGAAGGGGGCGCGGGAGAGACCCAGTACTTC,CASSEEGGAGETQYF
NA,14,TRBV11-2,TRBD1,TRBJ2-7,TGTGCCAGCAGCTTAGAACGAGGGGGCGACGAGCAGTACTTC,CASSLERGGDEQYF
NA,13,TRBV5-1,TRBD1,TRBJ1-1,TGCGCCAGCAGCTCCTTAGGACAGGGTGAAGCTTTCTTT,CASSSLGQGEAFF
NA,14,TRBV19,NA,TRBJ1-4,TGTGCCAGTAGTATAACGGATCGGGTTGAAAAACTGTTTTTT,CASSITDRVEKLFF
NA,15,TRBV27,TRBD2,TRBJ2-7,TGTGCCAGCAGTTTATTAGCGGGGGGGGCCTACGAGCAGTACTTC,CASSLLAGGAYEQYF
NA,15,TRBV7-9,TRBD1,TRBJ1-3,TGTGCCAGCAGCTGGGCAGACAGGGAAGGTGACACCATATATTTT,CASSWADREGDTIYF
NA,15,TRBV4-2,TRBD1,TRBJ2-7,TGTGCCAGCAGCCAAGGAACAGGGGGCCGCTACGAGCAGTACTTC,CASSQGTGGRYEQYF